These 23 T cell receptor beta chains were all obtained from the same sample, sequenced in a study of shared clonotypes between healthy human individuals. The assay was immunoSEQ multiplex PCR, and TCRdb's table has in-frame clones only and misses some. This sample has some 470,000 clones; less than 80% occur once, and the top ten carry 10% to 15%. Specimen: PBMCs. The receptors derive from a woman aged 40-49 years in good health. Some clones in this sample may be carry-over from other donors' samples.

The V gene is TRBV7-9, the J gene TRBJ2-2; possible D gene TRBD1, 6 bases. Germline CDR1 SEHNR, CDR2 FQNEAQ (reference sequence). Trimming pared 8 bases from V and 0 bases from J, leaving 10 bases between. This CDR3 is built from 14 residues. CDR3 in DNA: TGTGCCAGCCAGACAGGCGCGAACACCGGGGAGCTGTTTTTT. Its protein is CASQTGANTGELFF.

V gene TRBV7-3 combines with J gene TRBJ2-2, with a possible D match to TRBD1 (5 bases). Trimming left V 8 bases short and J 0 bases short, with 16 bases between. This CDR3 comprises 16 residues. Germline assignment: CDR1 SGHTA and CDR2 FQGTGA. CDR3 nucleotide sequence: TGTGCCAGCCCTGACAGAATACCCACGAACACCGGGGAGCTGTTTTTT. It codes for CASPDRIPTNTGELFF.

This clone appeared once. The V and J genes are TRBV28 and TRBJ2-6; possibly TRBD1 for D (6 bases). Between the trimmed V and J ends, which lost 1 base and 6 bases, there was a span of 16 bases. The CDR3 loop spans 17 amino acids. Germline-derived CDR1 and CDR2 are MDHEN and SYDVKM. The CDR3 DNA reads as TGTGCCAGCAGTTTATCACAGGGACCCCCTGAGGCCAACGTCCTGACTTTC. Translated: CASSLSQGPPEANVLTF.

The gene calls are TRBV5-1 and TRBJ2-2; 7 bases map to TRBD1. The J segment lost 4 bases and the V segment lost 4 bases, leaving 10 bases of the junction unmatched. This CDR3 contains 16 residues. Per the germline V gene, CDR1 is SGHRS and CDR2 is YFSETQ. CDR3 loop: CASSPRQGSFTGELFF. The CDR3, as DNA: TGCGCCAGCAGCCCTAGACAGGGATCCTTCACCGGGGAGCTGTTTTTT.

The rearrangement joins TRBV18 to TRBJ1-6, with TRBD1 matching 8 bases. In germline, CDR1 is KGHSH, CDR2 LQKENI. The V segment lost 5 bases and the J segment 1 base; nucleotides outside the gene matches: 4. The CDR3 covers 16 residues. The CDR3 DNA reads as TGTGCCAGCTCAACGGACAGGGCGTCCTATAATTCACCCCTCCACTTT. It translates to CASSTDRASYNSPLHF.

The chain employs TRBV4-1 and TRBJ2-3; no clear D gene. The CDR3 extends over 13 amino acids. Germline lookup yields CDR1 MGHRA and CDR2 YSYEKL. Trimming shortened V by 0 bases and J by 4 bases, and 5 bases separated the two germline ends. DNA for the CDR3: TGCGCCAGCAGCCAAGATCAGGCAGATACGCAGTATTTT. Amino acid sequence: CASSQDQADTQYF.

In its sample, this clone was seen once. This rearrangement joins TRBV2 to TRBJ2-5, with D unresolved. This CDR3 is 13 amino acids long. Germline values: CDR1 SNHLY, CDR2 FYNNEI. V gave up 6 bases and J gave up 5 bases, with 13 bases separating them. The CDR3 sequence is CASRPPGGETQYF. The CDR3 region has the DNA TGTGCCAGCAGGCCCCCAGGTGGGGAGACCCAGTACTTC. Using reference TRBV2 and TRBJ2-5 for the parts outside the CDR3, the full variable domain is EPEVTQTPSHQVTQMGQEVILRCVPISNHLYFYWYRQILGQKVEFLVSFYNNEISEKSEIFDDQFSVERPDGSNFTLKIRSTKLEDSAMYFCASRPPGGETQYFGPGTRLLVL.

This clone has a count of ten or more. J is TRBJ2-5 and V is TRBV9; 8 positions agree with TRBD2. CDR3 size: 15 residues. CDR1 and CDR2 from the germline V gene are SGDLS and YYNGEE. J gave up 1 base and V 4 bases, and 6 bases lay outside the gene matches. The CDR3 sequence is CASSPGTSLQETQYF. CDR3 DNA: TGTGCCAGCAGCCCCGGGACTAGTCTCCAAGAGACCCAGTACTTC.

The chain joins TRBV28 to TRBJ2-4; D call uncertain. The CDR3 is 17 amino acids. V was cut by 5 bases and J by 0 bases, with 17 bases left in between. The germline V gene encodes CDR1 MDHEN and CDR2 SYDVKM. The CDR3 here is CASSPPFVALAKNIQYF. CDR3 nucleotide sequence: TGTGCCAGCAGTCCTCCCTTTGTCGCCTTAGCCAAAAACATTCAGTACTTC.

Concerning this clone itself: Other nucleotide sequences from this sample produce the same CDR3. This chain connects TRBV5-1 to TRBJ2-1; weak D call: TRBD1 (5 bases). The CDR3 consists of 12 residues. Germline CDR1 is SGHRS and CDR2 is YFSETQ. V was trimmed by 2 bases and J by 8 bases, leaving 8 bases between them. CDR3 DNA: TGCGCCAGCAGCTTAGCCAGGGATGAGCAGTTCTTC. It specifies CASSLARDEQFF.

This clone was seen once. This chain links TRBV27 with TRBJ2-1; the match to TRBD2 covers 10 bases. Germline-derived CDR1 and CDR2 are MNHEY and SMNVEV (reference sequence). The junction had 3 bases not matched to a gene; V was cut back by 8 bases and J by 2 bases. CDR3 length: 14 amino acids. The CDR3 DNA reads TGTGCCAGCGGAAGCGGGAGGGCCTACAATGAGCAGTTCTTC. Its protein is CASGSGRAYNEQFF.

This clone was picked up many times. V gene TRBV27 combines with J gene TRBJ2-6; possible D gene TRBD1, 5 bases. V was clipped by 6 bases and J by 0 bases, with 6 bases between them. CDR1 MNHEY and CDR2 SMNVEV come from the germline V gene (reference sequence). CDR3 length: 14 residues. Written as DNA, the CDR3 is TGTGCCAGCAGCCAGGGCTCTGGGGCCAACGTCCTGACTTTC. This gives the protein CASSQGSGANVLTF.

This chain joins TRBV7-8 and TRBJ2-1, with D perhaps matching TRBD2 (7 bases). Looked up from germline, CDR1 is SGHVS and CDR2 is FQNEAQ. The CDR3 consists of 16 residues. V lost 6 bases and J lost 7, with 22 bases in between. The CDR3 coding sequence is TGTGCCAGCAGTCTCAGGGGCGGGAGTAGTAGAAATGAGCAGTTCTTC. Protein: CASSLRGGSSRNEQFF.

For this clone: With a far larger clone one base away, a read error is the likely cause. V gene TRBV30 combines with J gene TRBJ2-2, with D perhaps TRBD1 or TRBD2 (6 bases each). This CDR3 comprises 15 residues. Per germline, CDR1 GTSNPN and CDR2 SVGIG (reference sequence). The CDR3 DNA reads TGTGCCTGGAGGAGTGCAGGGGAGGATACCGGGGAGCTGTCTTTT. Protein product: CAWRSAGEDTGELSF.

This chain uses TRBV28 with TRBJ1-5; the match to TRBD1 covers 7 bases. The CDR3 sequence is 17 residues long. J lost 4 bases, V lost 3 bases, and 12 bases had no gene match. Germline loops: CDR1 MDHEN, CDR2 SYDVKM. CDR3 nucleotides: TGTGCCAGCAGTTTGAGGGGAGGGGGCTTAACTAATCAGCCCCAGCATTTT. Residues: CASSLRGGGLTNQPQHF.

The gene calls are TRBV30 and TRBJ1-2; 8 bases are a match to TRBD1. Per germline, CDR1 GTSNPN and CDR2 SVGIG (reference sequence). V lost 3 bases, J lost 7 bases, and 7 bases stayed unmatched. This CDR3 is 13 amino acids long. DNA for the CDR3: TGTGCCTGGAGCGTTCAGGGGGCGGGTGGCTACACCTTC. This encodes CAWSVQGAGGYTF.

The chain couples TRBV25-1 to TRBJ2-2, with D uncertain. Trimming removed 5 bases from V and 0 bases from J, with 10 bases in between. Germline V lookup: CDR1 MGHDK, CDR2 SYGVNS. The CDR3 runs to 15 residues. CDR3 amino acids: CASSPELANTGELFF. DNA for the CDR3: TGTGCCAGCAGTCCAGAACTCGCGAACACCGGGGAGCTGTTTTTT.

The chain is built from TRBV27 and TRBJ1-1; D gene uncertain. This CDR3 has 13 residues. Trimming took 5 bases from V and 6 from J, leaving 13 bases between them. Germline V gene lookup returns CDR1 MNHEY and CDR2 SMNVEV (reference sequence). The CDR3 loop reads CASSPRTFPEAFF. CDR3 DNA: TGTGCCAGCAGTCCCCGGACGTTTCCTGAAGCTTTCTTT.

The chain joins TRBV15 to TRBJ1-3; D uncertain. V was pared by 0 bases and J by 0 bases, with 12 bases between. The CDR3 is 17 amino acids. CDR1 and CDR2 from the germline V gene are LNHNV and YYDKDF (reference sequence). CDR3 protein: CATSRDSGPFSGNTIYF. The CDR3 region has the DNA TGTGCCACCAGCAGAGACTCGGGCCCGTTCTCTGGAAACACCATATATTTT. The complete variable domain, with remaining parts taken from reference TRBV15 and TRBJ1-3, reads DAMVIQNPRYQVTQFGKPVTLSCSQTLNHNVMYWYQQKSSQAPKLLFHYYDKDFNNEADTPDNFQSRRPNTSFCFLDIRSPGLGDTAMYLCATSRDSGPFSGNTIYFGEGSWLTVV.

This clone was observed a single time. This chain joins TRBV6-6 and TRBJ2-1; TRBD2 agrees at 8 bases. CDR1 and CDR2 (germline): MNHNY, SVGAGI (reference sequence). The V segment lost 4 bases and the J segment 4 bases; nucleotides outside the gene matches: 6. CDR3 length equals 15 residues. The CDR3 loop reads CASSLGASGYNEQFF. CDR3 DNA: TGTGCCAGCAGTTTGGGGGCTAGCGGGTACAATGAGCAGTTCTTC.

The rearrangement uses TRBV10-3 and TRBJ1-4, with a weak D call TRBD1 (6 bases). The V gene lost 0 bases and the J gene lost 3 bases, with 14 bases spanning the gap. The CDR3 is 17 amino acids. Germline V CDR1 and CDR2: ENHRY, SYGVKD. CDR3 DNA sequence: TGTGCCATCAGTGAGTCTGTTCCGGGGGGCCCTAATGAAAAACTGTTTTTT. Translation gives CAISESVPGGPNEKLFF.

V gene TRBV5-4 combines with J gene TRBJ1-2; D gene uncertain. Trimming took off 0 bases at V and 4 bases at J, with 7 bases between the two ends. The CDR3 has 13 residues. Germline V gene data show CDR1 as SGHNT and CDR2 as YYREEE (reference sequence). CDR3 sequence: CASSLDSSYGYTF. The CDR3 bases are TGTGCCAGCAGCTTGGACAGCTCCTATGGCTACACCTTC.

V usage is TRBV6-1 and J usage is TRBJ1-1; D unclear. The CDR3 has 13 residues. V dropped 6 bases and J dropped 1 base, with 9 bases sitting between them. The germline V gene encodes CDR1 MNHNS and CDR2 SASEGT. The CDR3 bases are TGTGCCAGCAGCCACCGTACGAACACTGAAGCTTTCTTT. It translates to CASSHRTNTEAFF.